This T cell receptor (beta chain) was sequenced during a study of shared clonotypes between healthy human individuals. Overall study: Researchers drew samples from two women and three men aged 18 to 49. Study results and caveats: Estimated richness values were generally larger in naive subsets than in memory subsets. Four donors shared around 5.1% of their naive CD4 clonotypes.

Points on this clone: Its antigen is currently unknown.

The V end was cut by 6 bases, the J end by 0 bases, with 9 bases between. CDR1 and CDR2 (germline): SNHLY, FYNNEI. This CDR3 has 14 residues. TCRdb keeps only in-frame clones here, not all; method: immunoSEQ multiplex PCR. The table has roughly 2.4 million clones, under 97% seen once; the top ten hold around 0.13%. The sample comprised naive CD4+ T cells sorted from blood. Subset meaning: CD45RA+ positively selected. The receptor comes from a man between 18 and 35 years old in good health. The chain couples TRBV2 to TRBJ2-4; D not certain. The CDR3 protein is CASSPVLAKNIQYF. DNA of the CDR3: TGTGCCAGCAGCCCAGTGTTAGCCAAAAACATTCAGTACTTC.